The following is a TCR beta chain sequence with its context. This entry comes from a study of blood T cell repertoires in COVID-19. Produced via immunoSEQ multiplex PCR; TCRdb's table is partial and in-frame only. Of roughly 100,000 clones in the sample, over 85% were seen once. Trimming at V came to 2 bases and at J to 4 bases, leaving 7 bases not matched to a gene. Germline V CDR1 and CDR2: MNHEY, SVGEGT. The CDR3 totals 15 residues. The chain recombines TRBV6-2 or TRBV6-3 with TRBJ1-1; TRBD1 agrees at 7 bases. The TCR originated in a woman in her forties or fifties with COVID-19, enrolled during active disease. Sequencing was done on a sample of peripheral blood. CDR3 residues: CASSYIPGGGTEAFF. CDR3 in DNA: TGTGCCAGCAGTTACATACCAGGGGGTGGCACTGAAGCTTTCTTT.